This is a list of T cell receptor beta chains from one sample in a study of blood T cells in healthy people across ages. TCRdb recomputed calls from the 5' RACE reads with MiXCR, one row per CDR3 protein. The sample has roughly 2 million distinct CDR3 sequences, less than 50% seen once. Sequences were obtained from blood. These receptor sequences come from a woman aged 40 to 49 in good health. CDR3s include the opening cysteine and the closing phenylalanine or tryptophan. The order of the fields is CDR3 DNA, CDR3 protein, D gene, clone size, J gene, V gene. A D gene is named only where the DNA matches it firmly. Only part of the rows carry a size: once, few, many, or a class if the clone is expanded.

TGTGCTAGCAGCCGAGGGACAGGGGGAAACGAGCAGTACTTC CASSRGTGGNEQYF TRBD1 few TRBJ2-7 TRBV7-7
TGTGCCATCAGTGAGTCTCAGGCCGTGAGCTCCTACGAGCAGTACTTC CAISESQAVSSYEQYF - few TRBJ2-7 TRBV10-3
TGCAGTGCTAGAGCCAGCTCTACCTACAATGAGCAGTTCTTC CSARASSTYNEQFF - - TRBJ2-1 TRBV20-1
TGCAGCGTTGAAGATCTGGCGGGGGCTGGGGCCAACGTCCTGACTTTC CSVEDLAGAGANVLTF TRBD2 - TRBJ2-6 TRBV29-1
TGTGCCAGCAGCGAGATGGGGTCCAACTATGGCTACACCTTC CASSEMGSNYGYTF - once TRBJ1-2 TRBV7-9
TGTGCCACCAGTGACAGAGACAGGGCGGGGTCTATCAATGAGCAGTACTTC CATSDRDRAGSINEQYF - - TRBJ2-5 TRBV24-1
TGTGCCAGCAGGGGACTAGCGGCCTCCTACAATGAGCAGTTCTTC CASRGLAASYNEQFF TRBD2 - TRBJ2-1 TRBV6-1
TGTGCCAGCAGTGGCAGCGGACTAGTTCCCTACGAGCAGTACTTC CASSGSGLVPYEQYF TRBD2 few TRBJ2-7 TRBV6-1
TGCGCCAGCAGCCAACCGGGCCGCTACAATGAGCAGTACTTC CASSQPGRYNEQYF - - TRBJ2-5 TRBV4-1
TGTGCCATAGGGGTAAGAGGGTTACATGAGCAGTTCTTC CAIGVRGLHEQFF - - TRBJ2-1 TRBV11-1